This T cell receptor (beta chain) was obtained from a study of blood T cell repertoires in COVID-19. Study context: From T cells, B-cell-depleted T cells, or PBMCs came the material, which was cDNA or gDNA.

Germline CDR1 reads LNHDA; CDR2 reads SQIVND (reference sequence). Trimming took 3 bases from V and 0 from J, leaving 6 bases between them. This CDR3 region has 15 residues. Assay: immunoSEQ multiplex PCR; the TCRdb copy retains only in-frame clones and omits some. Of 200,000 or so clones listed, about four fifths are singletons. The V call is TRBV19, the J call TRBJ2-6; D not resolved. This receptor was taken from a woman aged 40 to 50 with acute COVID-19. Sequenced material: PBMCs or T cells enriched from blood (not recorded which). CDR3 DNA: TGTGCCAGTAGTATTCCCAGCTCTGGGGCCAACGTCCTGACTTTC. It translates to CASSIPSSGANVLTF.